One sample yielded the 23 T cell receptor beta chains listed below, sequenced in a study of T cell responses to AZD1222 COVID-19 vaccine. Only in-frame clones appear in the TCRdb table, and some are missing; sequencing was by immunoSEQ multiplex PCR. The table lists about 120,000 clones, around 92% of them singletons, with around 15% in the top ten. The specimen comprised peripheral blood, sampled on day 0 of AZD1222 vaccination. The receptors stem from an adult in good health.

This chain joins TRBV7-2 and TRBJ1-1; no clear D gene. Looked up from germline, CDR1 is SGHTA and CDR2 is FQGNSA. The V end was cut by 6 bases, the J end by 5 bases, with 13 bases between. The CDR3 covers 13 residues. CDR3 nucleotide sequence: TGTGCCAGCAGTCGCAACTGGGCGACTGAAGCTTTCTTT. It codes for CASSRNWATEAFF.

This chain links TRBV6-5 with TRBJ2-2; 9 bases map to TRBD1. The junction had 6 bases not matched to a gene; V was cut back by 10 bases and J by 6 bases. The CDR3 has 13 residues. Germline CDR1 reads MNHEY; CDR2 reads SVGAGI. For the CDR3, the DNA is TGTGCCACCGGACAGGGGAAGGCCGGGGAGCTGTTTTTT. Protein product: CATGQGKAGELFF.

In this sample, this clone turned up a few times. The rearrangement links TRBV7-2 to TRBJ1-6; D may be TRBD1 (5 bases). Germline V CDR1 and CDR2: SGHTA, FQGNSA. V dropped 5 bases and J dropped 3 bases, with 17 bases sitting between them. The CDR3 consists of 17 residues. CDR3 sequence reads: CASSPLGGENYNSPLHF. CDR3 coding DNA: TGTGCCAGCAGCCCACTCGGAGGGGAGAACTATAATTCACCCCTCCACTTT. The full variable domain, completed using reference TRBV7-2 and TRBJ1-6, is GAGVSQSPSNKVTEKGKDVELRCDPISGHTALYWYRQSLGQGLEFLIYFQGNSAPDKSGLPSDRFSAERTGGSVSTLTIQRTQQEDSAVYLCASSPLGGENYNSPLHFGNGTRLTVT.

This clone was found once. The CDR3 DNA reads as TGCAGTGCTAGTGAGCGGGGGGCAGGAGGGGGCAATGAGCAGTTCTTC. The encoded protein is CSASERGAGGGNEQFF. The chain combines TRBV20-1 with TRBJ2-1; the match to TRBD2 covers 9 bases. This CDR3 has 16 residues. Germline lookup yields CDR1 DFQATT and CDR2 SNEGSKA (reference sequence). V trimming: 3 bases; J trimming: 6 bases; junction bases outside the gene matches: 12.

The gene calls are TRBV10-1 and TRBJ1-1; D is unclear. V gave up 6 bases and J gave up 4 bases, with 12 bases separating them. The CDR3 loop spans 13 amino acids. In germline, CDR1 is WNHNN, CDR2 SYGVQD (reference sequence). CDR3 sequence: CASSQDGGTEAFF. As DNA, the CDR3 is TGCGCCAGCAGCCAAGACGGTGGCACTGAAGCTTTCTTT.

This clone appeared a single time. The rearrangement uses TRBV13 and TRBJ2-3; D call uncertain. CDR3 length: 13 amino acids. V lost 2 bases and J 2 bases, leaving 5 bases between the germline ends. CDR1 is PRHDT, CDR2 FYEKMQ, per germline (reference sequence). The CDR3 coding sequence is TGTGCCAGCAGCTTATTAATCACAGATACGCAGTATTTT. Protein sequence: CASSLLITDTQYF.

The gene calls are TRBV7-9 and TRBJ2-6; D remains ambiguous. The CDR3 runs 15 residues. V shed 1 base and J shed 0 bases, with 4 bases lying between them. Germline values: CDR1 SEHNR, CDR2 FQNEAQ (reference sequence). The CDR3 sequence: CASSLGVSGANVLTF. In DNA form, the CDR3 reads TGTGCCAGCAGCTTAGGGGTCTCTGGGGCCAACGTCCTGACTTTC.

This clone was detected a few times. V is TRBV28 and J is TRBJ1-2; 9 positions match TRBD1. CDR3 length equals 14 residues. Germline values: CDR1 MDHEN, CDR2 SYDVKM. V lost 4 bases, J lost 7 bases, and 7 bases stayed unmatched. Here the CDR3 DNA reads TGTGCCAGCAGTTCGGGACAGGGAGTATTTGGCTACACCTTC. This sequence encodes CASSSGQGVFGYTF.

This rearrangement joins TRBV25-1 to TRBJ1-5; D is undetermined. V was cut by 4 bases and J by 4 bases, with 20 bases left in between. The CDR3 sequence is 17 residues long. The germline CDR1 and CDR2 sequences are MGHDK and SYGVNS. The CDR3 DNA is TGTGCCAGCAGTGGGAACTTCAGGCTCTCGAGAAATCAGCCCCAGCATTTT. Protein product: CASSGNFRLSRNQPQHF. The full variable domain, rest sourced from reference TRBV25-1 and TRBJ1-5, is EADIYQTPRYLVIGTGKKITLECSQTMGHDKMYWYQQDPGMELHLIHYSYGVNSTEKGDLSSESTVSRIRTEHFPLTLESARPSHTSQYLCASSGNFRLSRNQPQHFGDGTRLSIL.

V is TRBV7-8 and J is TRBJ1-2; the D gene is possibly TRBD1 (5 bases). The germline V gene has CDR1 SGHVS and CDR2 FQNEAQ. The length of the CDR3 is 15 residues. The ends were cut back, 5 bases at V and 9 bases at J, with 22 bases in the middle. The CDR3: CASSKSRQGISSYTF. As DNA, the CDR3 is TGTGCCAGCAGCAAAAGTCGCCAGGGTATATCCAGCTACACCTTC.

The chain has TRBV6-2 or TRBV6-3 and TRBJ2-1; no definite D call. V was cut by 6 bases and J by 9 bases, with 9 bases left in between. Germline CDR1 is MNHEY and CDR2 is SVGEGT. The CDR3 is 11 residues long. CDR3 sequence (DNA): TGTGCCAGCAGCCCCGGGCGTGAGCAGTTCTTC. Amino acids: CASSPGREQFF.

V usage is TRBV9 and J usage is TRBJ2-2; D remains ambiguous. CDR1 SGDLS and CDR2 YYNGEE come from the germline V gene. The CDR3 sequence is 13 residues long. V was cut by 3 bases and J by 7 bases, with 10 bases left in between. CDR3 sequence reads: CASSAITRGELFF. The CDR3 nucleotides are TGTGCCAGCAGCGCTATTACCCGCGGGGAGCTGTTTTTT.

This rearrangement joins TRBV9 to TRBJ2-1, with D uncertain. V lost 3 bases to trimming and J lost 8 bases, with 15 bases between them. CDR1 and CDR2 from the germline V gene are SGDLS and YYNGEE. The CDR3 covers 14 residues. CDR3 amino acids: CASSANARVDEQFF. The CDR3, as DNA: TGTGCCAGCAGCGCGAACGCTAGGGTGGATGAGCAGTTCTTC.

This chain joins TRBV7-8 and TRBJ1-6; D is unclear. Trimming left V 6 bases short and J 0 bases short, with 12 bases between. This CDR3 region has 16 residues. CDR1 and CDR2 from the germline V gene are SGHVS and FQNEAQ. CDR3 sequence: CASRSAVSSYNSPLHF. The CDR3 nucleotides are TGTGCCAGCAGATCAGCGGTTAGCTCCTATAATTCACCCCTCCACTTT. Full variable domain (outside the CDR3, taken from reference TRBV7-8 and TRBJ1-6): GAGVSQSPRYKVAKRGQDVALRCDPISGHVSLFWYQQALGQGPEFLTYFQNEAQLDKSGLPSDRFFAERPEGSVSTLKIQRTQQEDSAVYLCASRSAVSSYNSPLHFGNGTRLTVT.

This clone is a singleton in its sample. The chain links TRBV6-2 or TRBV6-3 to TRBJ2-7, with 9 bases identical to TRBD1. This CDR3 is 15 amino acids long. CDR1 and CDR2 (germline): MNHEY, SVGEGT. The V and J ends lost 5 bases and 3 bases, in that order; junction bases with no gene match: 8. CDR3 nucleotide sequence: TGTGCCAGCAGTGGACAGGGGATGGCCCTCTACGAGCAGTACTTC. Its translation is CASSGQGMALYEQYF.

The rearrangement joins TRBV24-1 to TRBJ2-1; TRBD1 agrees at 8 bases. The CDR3 spans 15 residues. After removal of 6 bases from V and 5 bases from J, the junction contained 8 bases not matched to a gene. From germline, CDR1 is KGHDR and CDR2 SFDVKD. The CDR3 sequence is CATSFGTGENNEQFF. CDR3 in DNA: TGTGCCACCAGTTTTGGGACAGGAGAGAACAATGAGCAGTTCTTC.

The J gene is TRBJ1-4, the V gene TRBV19, with D perhaps matching TRBD1 (5 bases). In germline, CDR1 is LNHDA, CDR2 SQIVND (reference sequence). The V end was cut by 3 bases, the J end by 6 bases, with 17 bases between. This CDR3 is built from 16 residues. For the CDR3, the DNA is TGTGCCAGTAGTATCCCGGCGGTCTGGGGACATGAAAAACTGTTTTTT. Encoded protein: CASSIPAVWGHEKLFF.

This chain uses TRBV4-3 with TRBJ2-4; D gene ambiguous. CDR1 is LGHNA and CDR2 is YSLEER in the germline V gene. V lost 0 bases and J 2 bases, leaving 8 bases between the germline ends. The CDR3 contains 15 residues. The chain's CDR3 is CASSQDRATKNIQYF. The CDR3 DNA follows: TGCGCCAGCAGCCAAGATCGGGCAACCAAAAACATTCAGTACTTC.

This chain connects TRBV2 to TRBJ2-1; D is undetermined. Germline CDR1 SNHLY, CDR2 FYNNEI. CDR3 size: 15 residues. Trimming removed 4 bases from V and 0 bases from J, with 10 bases in between. The CDR3 DNA is TGTGCCAGCAGTGTCGAACGCCTCTCCTACAATGAGCAGTTCTTC. This codes for CASSVERLSYNEQFF.

This chain uses TRBV3-1 (or the pseudogene TRBV3-2) with TRBJ1-2; 11 bases fit TRBD1. Germline V gene data show CDR1 as LGHDT and CDR2 as YNNKEL (reference sequence). With 4 bases clipped from V and 8 bases from J, the junction kept 12 bases outside the gene matches. The CDR3 is 16 residues long. The CDR3 protein is CASSPLPGTGGYGYTF. The CDR3 DNA is TGTGCCAGCAGCCCTCTTCCCGGGACAGGGGGGTACGGCTACACCTTC.

This clone appeared once. This chain uses TRBV2 with TRBJ1-5; 8 bases match TRBD1. Looked up from germline, CDR1 is SNHLY and CDR2 is FYNNEI. This CDR3 is built from 15 residues. With V trimmed by 3 bases and J by 2 bases, 3 bases remained unmatched. The CDR3 is CASSDSGQGNQPQHF. The CDR3 DNA reads TGTGCCAGCAGTGATTCGGGACAGGGCAATCAGCCCCAGCATTTT.

The chain has TRBV7-6 and TRBJ2-4, with TRBD2 matching over 8 bases. Germline CDR1 is SGHVS and CDR2 is FNYEAQ. Unmatched junction bases numbered 11, after V lost 4 bases and J lost 9 bases. The CDR3 has 15 amino acids. The CDR3 spells CASSYPPGGVGIQYF. The DNA of the CDR3 is TGTGCCAGCAGCTACCCGCCGGGGGGGGTCGGCATTCAGTACTTC.

The CDR3, as DNA: TGCGCCAGCAGCATGGGACTAGCGGGGACCTCCTACGAGCAGTACTTC. Translated, it gives CASSMGLAGTSYEQYF. V usage is TRBV5-1 and J usage is TRBJ2-7, with 13 positions matching TRBD2. The CDR3 sequence is 16 residues long. Germline lookup yields CDR1 SGHRS and CDR2 YFSETQ. The V gene end was trimmed by 4 bases and the J gene end by 0 bases; junction bases not matched to a gene: 4.